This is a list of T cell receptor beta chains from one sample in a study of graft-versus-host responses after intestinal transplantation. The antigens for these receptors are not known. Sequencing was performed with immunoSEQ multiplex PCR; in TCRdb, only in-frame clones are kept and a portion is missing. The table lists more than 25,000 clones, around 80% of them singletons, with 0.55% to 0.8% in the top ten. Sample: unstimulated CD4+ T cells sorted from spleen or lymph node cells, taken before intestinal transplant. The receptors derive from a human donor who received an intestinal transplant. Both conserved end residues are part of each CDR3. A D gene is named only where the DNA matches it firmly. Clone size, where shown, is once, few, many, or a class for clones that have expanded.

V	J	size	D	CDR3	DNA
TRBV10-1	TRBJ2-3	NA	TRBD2	CASSESRTSGGSDTQYF	TGCGCCAGCAGTGAGTCGCGGACTAGCGGGGGATCCGATACGCAGTATTTT
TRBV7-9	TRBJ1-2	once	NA	CASSLRTSTSGGYTF	TGTGCCAGCAGCTTAAGGACATCCACCTCGGGTGGCTACACCTTC
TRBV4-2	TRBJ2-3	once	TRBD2	CASSQKTSGSTDTQYF	TGTGCCAGCAGCCAAAAGACTAGCGGGAGCACAGATACGCAGTATTTT
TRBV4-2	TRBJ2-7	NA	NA	CASSQDRGPYEQYF	TGTGCCAGCAGCCAAGATAGAGGCCCCTACGAGCAGTACTTC
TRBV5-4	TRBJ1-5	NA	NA	CASSVQGWDSNQPQHF	TGTGCCAGCAGCGTACAGGGATGGGATAGCAATCAGCCCCAGCATTTT
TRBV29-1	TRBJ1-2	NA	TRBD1	CSVPETGGVSFGYTF	TGCAGCGTTCCTGAGACAGGGGGCGTTTCTTTTGGCTACACCTTC
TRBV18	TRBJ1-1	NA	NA	CASSLSGTKNTEAFF	TGTGCCAGCTCACTTTCGGGAACAAAGAACACTGAAGCTTTCTTT
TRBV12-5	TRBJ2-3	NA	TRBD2	CASGLVKSGAQYF	TGTGCTAGTGGTTTGGTAAAAAGCGGGGCGCAGTATTTT
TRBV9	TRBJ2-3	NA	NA	CASSVEGTDTQYF	TGTGCCAGCAGCGTAGAGGGCACAGATACGCAGTATTTT
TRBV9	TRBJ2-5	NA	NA	CASSVAGGREETQYF	TGTGCCAGCAGCGTAGCTGGGGGGCGTGAAGAGACCCAGTACTTC
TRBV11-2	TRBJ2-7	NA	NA	CASSLSVGFSYEQYF	TGTGCCAGCAGCTTATCGGTCGGTTTCTCCTACGAGCAGTACTTC
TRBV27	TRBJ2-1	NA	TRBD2	CASSPTSSGSYNEQFF	TGTGCCAGCAGTCCGACTTCTAGCGGGAGTTACAATGAGCAGTTCTTC
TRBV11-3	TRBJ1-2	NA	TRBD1	CASSFLLTRGLGYGYTF	TGTGCCAGCAGCTTCCTTTTAACGAGGGGGCTGGGGTATGGCTACACCTTC
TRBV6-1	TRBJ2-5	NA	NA	CASRYRDLGETQYF	TGTGCCAGCAGGTACAGGGATTTGGGAGAGACCCAGTACTTC
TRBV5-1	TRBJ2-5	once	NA	CASSLKETQYF	TGCGCCAGCAGCTTGAAAGAGACCCAGTACTTC
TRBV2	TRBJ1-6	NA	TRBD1	CASSDDRGVSPLHF	TGTGCCAGCAGTGATGACAGGGGAGTTTCACCCCTCCACTTT
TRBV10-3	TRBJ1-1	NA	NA	CAISEGALGRNTEAFF	TGTGCCATCAGTGAGGGGGCTCTTGGTCGGAACACTGAAGCTTTCTTT
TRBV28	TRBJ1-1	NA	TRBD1	CASRETGETEAFF	TGTGCCAGCAGGGAAACAGGGGAAACTGAAGCTTTCTTT
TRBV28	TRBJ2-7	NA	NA	CASTQGAGVDEQYF	TGTGCCAGCACCCAAGGGGCAGGGGTGGACGAGCAGTACTTC
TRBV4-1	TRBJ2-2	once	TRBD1	CASSQRRQGAATGELFF	TGCGCCAGCAGCCAAAGGAGACAGGGGGCGGCCACCGGGGAGCTGTTTTTT
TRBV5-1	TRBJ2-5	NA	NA	CASSLEGETQYF	TGCGCCAGCAGCTTGGAGGGGGAGACCCAGTACTTC
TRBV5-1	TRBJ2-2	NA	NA	CASSFQGGTGELFF	TGCGCCAGCAGCTTTCAGGGAGGAACCGGGGAGCTGTTTTTT
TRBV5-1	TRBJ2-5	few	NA	CASSPGGGGQETQYF	TGCGCCAGCAGCCCCGGGGGAGGCGGTCAAGAGACCCAGTACTTC
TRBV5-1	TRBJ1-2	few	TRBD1	CASSGGQASYGYTF	TGCGCCAGCAGCGGGGGACAGGCTTCCTATGGCTACACCTTC
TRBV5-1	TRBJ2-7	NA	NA	CASSLAGNEQYF	TGCGCCAGCAGCTTGGCGGGAAACGAGCAGTACTTC
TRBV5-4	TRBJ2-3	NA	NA	CASSSYLTSTDTQYF	TGTGCCAGCAGCTCCTATTTGACCTCCACAGATACGCAGTATTTT
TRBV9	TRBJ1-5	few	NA	CASSVGQNQPQHF	TGTGCCAGCAGCGTAGGACAAAATCAGCCCCAGCATTTT
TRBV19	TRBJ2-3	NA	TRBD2	CASSQRLAGTADTQYF	TGTGCCAGTAGCCAACGACTAGCGGGAACGGCAGATACGCAGTATTTT
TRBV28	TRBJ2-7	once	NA	CASQLMGAATYEQYF	TGTGCCAGCCAACTGATGGGGGCAGCCACCTACGAGCAGTACTTC
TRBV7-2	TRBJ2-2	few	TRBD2	CASTLAGGGTGELFF	TGTGCCAGCACCTTAGCGGGAGGGGGAACCGGGGAGCTGTTTTTT
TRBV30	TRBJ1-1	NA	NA	CAWSRGRTEAFF	TGTGCCTGGTCCCGGGGGCGGACTGAAGCTTTCTTT
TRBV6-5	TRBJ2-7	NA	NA	CASSPQGSYEQYF	TGTGCCAGCAGTCCACAGGGCTCGTACGAGCAGTACTTC
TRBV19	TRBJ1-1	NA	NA	CASSFLQEDTEAFF	TGTGCCAGTAGTTTCCTACAGGAGGACACTGAAGCTTTCTTT
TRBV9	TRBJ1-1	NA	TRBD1	CASSVSGQVNTEAFF	TGTGCCAGCAGCGTATCCGGACAGGTAAACACTGAAGCTTTCTTT
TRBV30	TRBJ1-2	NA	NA	CAWKSSFTNYGYTF	TGTGCCTGGAAGTCTTCATTCACAAACTATGGCTACACCTTC
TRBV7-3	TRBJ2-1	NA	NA	CASSFDSHNEQFF	TGTGCCAGCAGCTTCGACAGTCACAATGAGCAGTTCTTC
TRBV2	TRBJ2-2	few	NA	CASRATGELFF	TGTGCCAGCAGGGCCACCGGGGAGCTGTTTTTT
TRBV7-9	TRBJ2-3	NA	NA	CASGSASPTDTQYF	TGTGCCAGCGGATCCGCTAGCCCCACAGATACGCAGTATTTT
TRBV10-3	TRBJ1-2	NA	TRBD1	CAISVSTGTESLFYTF	TGTGCCATCAGTGTCAGCACCGGGACAGAGTCCCTATTCTACACCTTC
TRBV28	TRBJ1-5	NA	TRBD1	CASSSGQGRWPQHF	TGTGCCAGCAGTTCTGGACAGGGGAGGTGGCCCCAGCATTTT
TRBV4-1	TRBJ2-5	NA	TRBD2	CASSQVLAGGNAQETQYF	TGCGCCAGCAGCCAAGTACTAGCGGGGGGAAATGCTCAAGAGACCCAGTACTTC
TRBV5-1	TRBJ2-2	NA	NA	CASSRDGTGELFF	TGCGCCAGCAGCCGGGACGGCACCGGGGAGCTGTTTTTT
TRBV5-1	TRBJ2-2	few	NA	CASSQDVLRELFF	TGCGCCAGCAGCCAGGACGTACTCCGGGAGCTGTTTTTT
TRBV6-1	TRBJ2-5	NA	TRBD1	CASSGLQGARETQYF	TGTGCCAGCAGTGGCCTACAGGGGGCGCGAGAGACCCAGTACTTC
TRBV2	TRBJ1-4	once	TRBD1	CASSYNRGDEKLFF	TGTGCCAGCAGTTATAACAGGGGGGATGAAAAACTGTTTTTT
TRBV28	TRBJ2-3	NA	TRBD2	CASSGGVPDTQYF	TGTGCCAGCAGCGGGGGGGTACCAGATACGCAGTATTTT
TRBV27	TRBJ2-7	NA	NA	CASSRRVSYEQYF	TGTGCCAGCTCCCGGCGGGTGTCCTACGAGCAGTACTTC
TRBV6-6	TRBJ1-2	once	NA	CASSPQGYGYTF	TGTGCCAGCAGCCCACAGGGTTACGGCTACACCTTC
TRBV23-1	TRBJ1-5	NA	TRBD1	CASSHEGGDSRNQPQHF	TGCGCCAGCAGTCACGAGGGGGGGGACAGTCGAAATCAGCCCCAGCATTTT
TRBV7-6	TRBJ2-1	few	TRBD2	CASSQKSSGGLAAYNEQFF	TGTGCCAGCAGCCAGAAGAGCTCTGGGGGACTAGCGGCCTACAATGAGCAGTTCTTC
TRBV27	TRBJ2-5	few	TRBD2	CASSSLSGGAGETQYF	TGTGCCAGCAGTTCGCTTAGCGGGGGGGCCGGGGAGACCCAGTACTTC
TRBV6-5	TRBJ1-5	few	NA	CASSYKGSNQPQHF	TGTGCCAGCAGTTACAAGGGGAGCAATCAGCCCCAGCATTTT
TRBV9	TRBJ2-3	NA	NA	CASGFSTDTQYF	TGTGCCAGCGGGTTCAGCACAGATACGCAGTATTTT
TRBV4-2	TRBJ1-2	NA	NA	CASSQDLRGANYGYTF	TGTGCCAGCAGCCAAGATTTAAGGGGGGCTAACTATGGCTACACCTTC
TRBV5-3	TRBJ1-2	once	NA	CARSFQKGAAPYGYTF	TGTGCCAGAAGCTTTCAGAAAGGGGCTGCCCCCTATGGCTACACCTTC
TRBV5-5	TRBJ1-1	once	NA	CASSLEPGYHTEAFF	TGTGCCAGCAGCTTGGAACCAGGGTACCACACTGAAGCTTTCTTT
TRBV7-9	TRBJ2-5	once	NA	CASSTPPGQSPQETQYF	TGTGCCAGCAGCACCCCCCCGGGGCAGAGTCCTCAAGAGACCCAGTACTTC